These 24 T cell receptor beta chains originate from one sample sequenced in a study of cytomegalovirus exposure and HLA in healthy donors. The PCR was carried out with 60 Vbeta primers and 13 Jbeta primers. The method was immunoSEQ multiplex PCR; TCRdb's version includes in-frame clones alone and lacks a portion of them. Here the sample spans roughly 250,000 clones, around 80% being singletons. The sample consisted of PBMCs. Receptor source: a girl aged 2-10 years in good health and CMV-seronegative.

The CDR3 DNA sequence: TGTGCCAGCCCAGAGAGGGACAGGGGAACTAAACCGCCCTATGGCTACACCTTC. Translated, it gives CASPERDRGTKPPYGYTF. The chain carries TRBV2 and TRBJ1-2; TRBD1 matches at 10 bases. After removal of 8 bases from V and 4 bases from J, the junction contained 19 bases not matched to a gene. Germline CDR1 reads SNHLY; CDR2 reads FYNNEI. The CDR3 is made up of 18 amino acids.

The chain recombines TRBV5-1 with TRBJ2-2, with TRBD2 matching over 7 bases. CDR3 size: 15 residues. Looked up from germline, CDR1 is SGHRS and CDR2 is YFSETQ. V lost 4 bases and J lost 6; bases outside the gene matches: 9. CDR3 protein: CASSRLGLDAGELFF. The CDR3, as DNA: TGCGCCAGCAGCCGACTCGGACTAGATGCCGGGGAGCTGTTTTTT.

The rearrangement joins TRBV9 to TRBJ2-1; D is perhaps TRBD1 (6 bases). Germline V gives CDR1 SGDLS, CDR2 YYNGEE. With 6 bases removed from V and 9 bases from J, the gap between germline ends came to 31 bases. There are 18 residues in the CDR3. The DNA for the CDR3 is TGTGCCAGCACCACCGGGACAACAAGCTCTCGACTTAAAACTGAGCAGTTCTTC. Residues: CASTTGTTSSRLKTEQFF.

V gene TRBV7-6 combines with J gene TRBJ2-3; 11 nucleotides line up with TRBD2. J was trimmed by 4 bases and V by 3 bases; bases with no gene match: 3. The CDR3 is 15 residues long. Per germline, CDR1 SGHVS and CDR2 FNYEAQ. The CDR3 is CASSFLAGGSDTQYF. CDR3 nucleotides: TGTGCCAGCAGCTTCCTAGCGGGGGGCTCAGATACGCAGTATTTT.

The gene calls are TRBV5-1 and TRBJ2-1; tentative D call: TRBD1 (5 bases). The germline CDR1 and CDR2 sequences are SGHRS and YFSETQ. This CDR3 is built from 16 residues. Trimming removed 4 bases at V and 3 bases at J, with 17 bases between. CDR3: CASSAGPGHDYNEQFF. CDR3 bases: TGCGCCAGCAGCGCCGGACCAGGGCATGACTACAATGAGCAGTTCTTC.

The rearrangement links TRBV10-3 to TRBJ2-7; D possibly corresponds to TRBD1 (6 bases). Looked up from germline, CDR1 is ENHRY and CDR2 is SYGVKD. The CDR3 runs 13 residues. Trimming removed 7 bases from V and 2 bases from J, with 12 bases in between. In nucleotides, the CDR3 is TGTGCCATCACCCGGGACAAGCCCTACGAGCAGTACTTC. This sequence encodes CAITRDKPYEQYF.

The chain employs TRBV5-1 and TRBJ2-7, with 9 bases identical to TRBD1. This CDR3 has 18 residues. Germline V gene lookup returns CDR1 SGHRS and CDR2 YFSETQ. V was clipped by 4 bases and J by 2 bases; unmatched bases: 16. The CDR3 sequence is CASSLHRDRVASPYEQYF. The DNA for the CDR3 is TGCGCCAGCAGCCTCCACCGGGACAGGGTAGCGAGCCCCTACGAGCAGTACTTC.

In this sample, this clone turned up a few times. The genes are TRBV5-1 and TRBJ2-7, with TRBD1 identical over 7 bases. This CDR3 is 15 amino acids long. The V gene end was trimmed by 1 base and the J gene end by 3 bases; junction bases not matched to a gene: 7. Germline-derived CDR1 and CDR2 are SGHRS and YFSETQ. CDR3 nucleotides: TGCGCCAGCAGCTTGCTTCCGGGACAGAGCTACGAGCAGTACTTC. Translated, it gives CASSLLPGQSYEQYF. Filled out from reference TRBV5-1 and TRBJ2-7, the complete variable domain reads KAGVTQTPRYLIKTRGQQVTLSCSPISGHRSVSWYQQTPGQGLQFLFEYFSETQRNKGNFPGRFSGRQFSNSRSEMNVSTLELGDSALYLCASSLLPGQSYEQYFGPGTRLTVT.

The rearrangement joins TRBV6-1 to TRBJ1-5; TRBD1 matches 7 bases. V lost 5 bases and J lost 3; bases outside the gene matches: 7. The CDR3 covers 15 residues. The germline V gene has CDR1 MNHNS and CDR2 SASEGT. CDR3 bases: TGTGCCAGCAGTTTAACAGGGGTCCTCAATCAGCCCCAGCATTTT. Encoded protein: CASSLTGVLNQPQHF.

This clone was seen a handful of times. The chain couples TRBV12-5 to TRBJ2-7; perhaps TRBD1 as D (6 bases). The CDR3 sequence is 16 residues long. Germline lookup yields CDR1 LGHNT and CDR2 FRNRAP. The V end was cut by 3 bases, the J end by 2 bases, with 17 bases between. CDR3 nucleotides: TGTGCTAGTGGTTTTCTTCTCCAACAGGGACCCTACGAGCAGTACTTC. This gives the protein CASGFLLQQGPYEQYF.

The rearrangement joins TRBV7-3 to TRBJ2-7; 7 bases are shared with TRBD1. CDR3 length equals 17 residues. Germline loops: CDR1 SGHTA, CDR2 FQGTGA. V was pared by 3 bases and J by 2 bases, with 13 bases of the junction left unmatched. CDR3 nucleotide sequence: TGTGCCAGCAGCTTTAGCCCAGTGACAGGGTTTCCCTACGAGCAGTACTTC. Translated, it gives CASSFSPVTGFPYEQYF.

The chain uses TRBV7-9 and TRBJ2-1, with 7 bases fitting TRBD2. J lost 6 bases, V lost 5 bases, and 4 bases had no gene match. The germline CDR1 and CDR2 sequences are SEHNR and FQNEAQ (reference sequence). The CDR3 is 13 amino acids. The CDR3 sequence is CASSPGGGNEQFF. The DNA for the CDR3 is TGTGCCAGCAGCCCCGGCGGGGGCAATGAGCAGTTCTTC.

For the CDR3, the DNA is TGTGCCAGCACCCGTCTCCTGGCCCGTAACTATGGCTACACCTTC. Translated, it gives CASTRLLARNYGYTF. The chain joins TRBV6-1 to TRBJ1-2; no firm D call. Germline loops: CDR1 MNHNS, CDR2 SASEGT. The CDR3 runs 15 residues. V was cut by 7 bases and J by 1 base, with 16 bases left in between.

The table lists this clone with a few counts. The chain uses TRBV27 and TRBJ1-1, with D perhaps TRBD1 (5 bases). V was clipped by 5 bases and J by 6 bases, with 10 bases between them. Germline assignment: CDR1 MNHEY and CDR2 SMNVEV (reference sequence). This CDR3 contains 12 residues. The CDR3 DNA reads as TGTGCCAGCAGTGTCGGGGGGGCTGAAGCTTTCTTT. As protein: CASSVGGAEAFF.

This clone was counted a single time. The rearrangement joins TRBV7-9 to TRBJ2-1; no clear D. Germline loops: CDR1 SEHNR, CDR2 FQNEAQ (reference sequence). Trimming stripped 3 bases from V and 7 bases from J, with 10 bases between. This CDR3 contains 13 residues. CDR3 DNA: TGTGCCAGCAGCTTGGAGTCCGGGAATGAGCAGTTCTTC. It translates to CASSLESGNEQFF.

The chain uses TRBV10-2 and TRBJ1-2, with 7 nucleotides matching TRBD1. This CDR3 has 14 residues. Germline V gene sequence: CDR1 WSHSY, CDR2 SAAADI. V lost 4 bases to trimming and J lost 5 bases; unmatched junction nucleotides: 7. CDR3 in DNA: TGCGCCAGCAGTGCAGCCGGGACAGCATATGGCTACACCTTC. Translating it yields CASSAAGTAYGYTF.

In DNA form, the CDR3 reads TGTGCCAGCACGGCAGGGACATATAATTCACCCCTCCACTTT. Translated, it gives CASTAGTYNSPLHF. V and J are TRBV28 and TRBJ1-6, with D possibly TRBD1 on 6 matching bases. Germline values: CDR1 MDHEN, CDR2 SYDVKM. V lost 7 bases to trimming and J lost 4 bases, with 11 bases between them. CDR3 length: 14 amino acids. Full variable domain (remainder filled in from reference TRBV28 and TRBJ1-6): DVKVTQSSRYLVKRTGEKVFLECVQDMDHENMFWYRQDPGLGLRLIYFSYDVKMKEKGDIPEGYSVSREKKERFSLILESASTNQTSMYLCASTAGTYNSPLHFGNGTRLTVT.

The J gene is TRBJ2-1, the V gene TRBV2; D unclear. Germline-derived CDR1 and CDR2 are SNHLY and FYNNEI. There are 14 residues in the CDR3. Deletions cut 8 bases from V and 6 bases from J, with 17 bases between. CDR3 region: CASGTSPGRNEQFF. The DNA for the CDR3 is TGTGCCAGCGGAACGTCTCCGGGTCGCAATGAGCAGTTCTTC.

The J gene is TRBJ2-5, the V gene TRBV13, with D hard to call. Near its end, the DNA agrees better with TRBJ2-7, so the J call may be wrong. Germline V gives CDR1 PRHDT, CDR2 FYEKMQ (reference sequence). This CDR3 is 11 amino acids long. CDR3 in amino acids: CASSFGYEQYF. In DNA, the CDR3 is TGTGCCAGCAGCTTCGGTTACGAGCAGTACTTC.

The chain combines TRBV14 with TRBJ1-1; TRBD1 is a possible D gene (5 bases). The CDR3 extends over 14 amino acids. Trimming shortened V by 4 bases and J by 6 bases, and 15 bases separated the two germline ends. Germline CDR1 and CDR2: SGHDN and FVKESK. CDR3 region: CASSPQDTLAEAFF. CDR3 coding DNA: TGTGCCAGCAGCCCACAGGATACATTGGCTGAAGCTTTCTTT. Supplemented by reference TRBV14 and TRBJ1-1, the full variable domain reads EAGVTQFPSHSVIEKGQTVTLRCDPISGHDNLYWYRRVMGKEIKFLLHFVKESKQDESGMPNNRFLAERTGGTYSTLKVQPAELEDSGVYFCASSPQDTLAEAFFGQGTRLTVV.

The rearrangement links TRBV15 to TRBJ2-5; TRBD1 matches at 7 bases. Germline values: CDR1 LNHNV, CDR2 YYDKDF (reference sequence). This CDR3 has 16 residues. Unmatched junction bases numbered 9, after V lost 4 bases and J lost 1 base. The DNA for the CDR3 is TGTGCCACCAGCACAAAGCAGGGGGAGACCCAAGAGACCCAGTACTTC. Protein sequence: CATSTKQGETQETQYF.

The sample holds one count of this clone. The chain links TRBV7-3 to TRBJ2-2, with a tentative D call TRBD2 (6 bases). The CDR3 runs 13 residues. Germline CDR1 is SGHTA and CDR2 is FQGTGA. V lost 2 bases and J 6 bases, leaving 7 bases between the germline ends. CDR3 sequence (DNA): TGTGCCAGCAGCTTATGGGAGGCCGGGGAGCTGTTTTTT. Protein: CASSLWEAGELFF.

The chain joins TRBV28 to TRBJ1-2, with D possibly matching TRBD1 (6 bases). The CDR3 is 14 residues long. The germline V gene has CDR1 MDHEN and CDR2 SYDVKM. V shed 2 bases and J shed 4 bases, with 11 bases lying between them. DNA for the CDR3: TGTGCCAGCAGTTTAGGGGGCCAAATCTATGGCTACACCTTC. Amino acids: CASSLGGQIYGYTF.

This sequence joins TRBV28 and TRBJ2-7; 7 positions match TRBD1. This CDR3 contains 13 residues. The V gene end was trimmed by 4 bases and the J gene end by 5 bases; junction bases not matched to a gene: 5. Germline CDR1 is MDHEN and CDR2 is SYDVKM. The CDR3: CASSSQGFHEQYF. The CDR3 DNA sequence: TGTGCCAGCAGTTCACAGGGGTTCCACGAGCAGTACTTC. Variable domain in full (rest from reference TRBV28 and TRBJ2-7): DVKVTQSSRYLVKRTGEKVFLECVQDMDHENMFWYRQDPGLGLRLIYFSYDVKMKEKGDIPEGYSVSREKKERFSLILESASTNQTSMYLCASSSQGFHEQYFGPGTRLTVT.